The sequence of this T cell receptor (beta chain) was determined in a study of tumor and adjacent non-tumor tissue in lung cancer. On the study more broadly: Histology: around 13 adenocarcinoma, a couple of squamous cell carcinoma, 1 small cell lung cancer.

A modified ARM-PCR protocol with three rounds of nested PCR amplified TCRbeta. TCRdb ran MiXCR on the multiplex PCR reads and lists one entry per CDR3 protein. The sample holds roughly 43,000 distinct CDR3 sequences; approximately 57% are singletons and the top ten take under 60%. The template was RNA from unsorted bulk tissue. Distant lung tissue was collected more than 3 cm away from the tumor edge. Trimming shortened V by 7 bases and J by 5 bases, and 20 bases separated the two germline ends. CDR3 length: 15 residues. V and J are TRBV12-3 or TRBV12-4 and TRBJ1-2; D uncertain. The sequenced sample was distant non-tumor lung tissue. The receptor's source is a man aged 50 to 60 with non-small cell lung cancer. CDR3 loop: CASKGLVGFDYGYTF. CDR3 coding DNA: TGTGCCAGCAAAGGGCTCGTGGGGTTCGATTATGGCTACACCTTC.